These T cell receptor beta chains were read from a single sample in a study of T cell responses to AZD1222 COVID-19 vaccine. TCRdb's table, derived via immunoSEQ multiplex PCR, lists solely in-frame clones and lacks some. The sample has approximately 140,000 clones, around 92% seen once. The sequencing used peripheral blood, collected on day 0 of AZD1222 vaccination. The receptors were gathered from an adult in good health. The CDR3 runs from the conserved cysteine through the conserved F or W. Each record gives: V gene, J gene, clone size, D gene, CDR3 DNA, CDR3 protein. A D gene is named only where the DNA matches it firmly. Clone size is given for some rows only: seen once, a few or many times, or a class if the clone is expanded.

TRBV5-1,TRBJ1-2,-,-,TGCGCCAGCAGCCGCGATAAATATGGCTACACCTTC,CASSRDKYGYTF
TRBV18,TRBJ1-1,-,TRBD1,TGTGCCAGCTCACCAACAACAGGGGTCCAGATGGACACTGAAGCTTTCTTT,CASSPTTGVQMDTEAFF
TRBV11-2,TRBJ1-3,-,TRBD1,TGTGCCAGCAGCTTAGCGGGACAGGGGAGCTCTGGAAACACCATATATTTT,CASSLAGQGSSGNTIYF
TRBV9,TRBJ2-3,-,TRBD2,TGTGCCAGCAGCGTAGAGGGTAGCGGGAGGACAGATACGCAGTATTTT,CASSVEGSGRTDTQYF
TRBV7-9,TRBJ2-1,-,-,TGTGCCAGCAGCCCCCCAGGGGGGTTCTACAATGAGCAGTTCTTC,CASSPPGGFYNEQFF
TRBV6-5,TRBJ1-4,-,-,TGTGCCAGCAGTTACGGGGGGGTCGCAACTAATGAAAAACTGTTTTTT,CASSYGGVATNEKLFF
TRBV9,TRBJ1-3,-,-,TGTGCCAGCAGGGCTGGAAACACCATATATTTT,CASRAGNTIYF
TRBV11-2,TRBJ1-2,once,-,TGTGCCAGCAGTTCGGCGGTAGACTATGGCTACACCTTC,CASSSAVDYGYTF
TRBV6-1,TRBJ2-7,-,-,TGTGCCAGCAGTGAAGACCGGGGTCGGTGGTACGAGCAGTACTTC,CASSEDRGRWYEQYF
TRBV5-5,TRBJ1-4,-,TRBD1,TGTGCCAGCCAACGACTCTTGACAGGGGAATACAATGAAAAACTGTTTTTT,CASQRLLTGEYNEKLFF
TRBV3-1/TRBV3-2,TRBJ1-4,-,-,TGTGCCAGCAGCCCGACAGGAAGAAAGGAAAAACTGTTTTTT,CASSPTGRKEKLFF
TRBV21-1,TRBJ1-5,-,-,TGTGCCAGCAGCAGCAGGGGGCCGAGGCAGCCCCAGCATTTT,CASSSRGPRQPQHF
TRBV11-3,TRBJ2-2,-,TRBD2,TGTGCCAGCAGCTTAGGCGGCGGGAGGGCCGTCGGGGAGCTGTTTTTT,CASSLGGGRAVGELFF
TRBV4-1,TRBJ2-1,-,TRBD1,TGCGCCAGCAGCCAAGAGCAGGACAGGGCGGAGCAGTTCTTC,CASSQEQDRAEQFF
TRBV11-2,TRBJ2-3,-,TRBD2,TGTGCCAGCAGTCCCCAGCGGGGGAGCACAGATACGCAGTATTTT,CASSPQRGSTDTQYF
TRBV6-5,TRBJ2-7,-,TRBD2,TGTGCCAGCAGTTACATTCCGGGAGGGACAACCTACGAGCAGTACTTC,CASSYIPGGTTYEQYF
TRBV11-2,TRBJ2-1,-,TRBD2,TGTGCCAGCAGCACGACTAGCGGAAGAAGAAATGAGCAGTTCTTC,CASSTTSGRRNEQFF
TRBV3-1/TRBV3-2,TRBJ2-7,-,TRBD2,TGTGCCAGCAGCCAAGATCGCCTAGCGGGGTATCACGAGCAGTACTTC,CASSQDRLAGYHEQYF
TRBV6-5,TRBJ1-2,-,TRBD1,TGTGCCAGCACTCACGACAGGGGCCTCTATGGCTACACCTTC,CASTHDRGLYGYTF
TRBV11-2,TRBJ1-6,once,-,TGTGCCAGCAGCTCCCTCAGGGGAAAAGATTCACCCCTCCACTTT,CASSSLRGKDSPLHF
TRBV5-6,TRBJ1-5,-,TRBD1,TGTGCCAGCAGCTATGGGACAGGGGTATATCAGCCCCAGCATTTT,CASSYGTGVYQPQHF
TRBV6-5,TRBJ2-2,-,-,TGTGCCAGCAGTTACTCGACACACACCGGGGAGCTGTTTTTT,CASSYSTHTGELFF
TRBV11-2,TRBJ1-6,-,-,TGTGCCAGCAGCTTAGTGTGGGGTAGCGATTCACCCCTCCACTTT,CASSLVWGSDSPLHF
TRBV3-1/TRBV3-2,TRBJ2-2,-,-,TGTGCCAGCAGCCAAGCGCGGTTCCCCGGGGAGCTGTTTTTT,CASSQARFPGELFF
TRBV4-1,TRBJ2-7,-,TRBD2,TGCGCCAGCAGCCGAGGGACTAGCGGGAGGTCCTACGAGCAGTACTTC,CASSRGTSGRSYEQYF
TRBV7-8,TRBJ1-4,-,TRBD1,TGTGCCAGCAGCCCTCGACAGGGGAGTAAACTGTTTTTT,CASSPRQGSKLFF
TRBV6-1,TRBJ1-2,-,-,TGTGCCAGCAGTGAAGCAACCCCGGGAAGCTATGGCTACACCTTC,CASSEATPGSYGYTF
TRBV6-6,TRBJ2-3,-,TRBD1,TGTGCCAGCACAGGGGGCCGCACAGATACGCAGTATTTT,CASTGGRTDTQYF